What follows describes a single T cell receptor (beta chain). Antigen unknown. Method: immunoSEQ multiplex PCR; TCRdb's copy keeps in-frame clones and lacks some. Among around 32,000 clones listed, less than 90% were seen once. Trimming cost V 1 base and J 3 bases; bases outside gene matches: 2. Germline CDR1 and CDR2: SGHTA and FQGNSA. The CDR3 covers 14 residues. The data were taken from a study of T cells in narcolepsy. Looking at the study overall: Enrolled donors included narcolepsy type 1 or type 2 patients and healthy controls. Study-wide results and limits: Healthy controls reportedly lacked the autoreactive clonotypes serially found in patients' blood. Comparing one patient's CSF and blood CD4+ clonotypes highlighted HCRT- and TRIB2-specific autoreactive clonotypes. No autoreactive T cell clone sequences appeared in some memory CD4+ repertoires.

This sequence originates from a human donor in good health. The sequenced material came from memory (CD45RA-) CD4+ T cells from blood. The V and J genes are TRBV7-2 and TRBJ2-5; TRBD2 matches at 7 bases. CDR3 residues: CASSLDGGEETQYF. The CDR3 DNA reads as TGTGCCAGCAGCTTAGATGGGGGGGAAGAGACCCAGTACTTC. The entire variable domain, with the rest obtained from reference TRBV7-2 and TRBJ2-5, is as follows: GAGVSQSPSNKVTEKGKDVELRCDPISGHTALYWYRQSLGQGLEFLIYFQGNSAPDKSGLPSDRFSAERTGGSVSTLTIQRTQQEDSAVYLCASSLDGGEETQYFGPGTRLLVL.